Listed here are 5 T cell receptor beta chains from one sample, sequenced in a study of CD8+ T cells in alopecia areata. RNA was extracted and reverse transcribed into cDNA as the sequencing template. This table comes from immunoSEQ multiplex PCR, and its TCRdb copy is limited to in-frame clones, with some not included. This table holds fewer than 250,000 clones, about two fifths found once. Treatment defined: oral pan-JAK inhibitor, 5-10 mg twice daily. Sequences were derived from CD4+ T cells sorted from blood, sampled between weeks 30 and 35, from a patient treated with tofacitinib. Source of these receptors: a human donor with alopecia areata.

V usage is TRBV5-5 and J usage is TRBJ1-4, with D perhaps TRBD1 (5 bases). The CDR3 is 15 amino acids. The germline V gene has CDR1 SGHKS and CDR2 YYEKEE (reference sequence). V was pared by 2 bases and J by 3 bases, with 11 bases between. CDR3 region: CASSLRRQPNEKLFF. CDR3 sequence (DNA): TGTGCCAGCAGCTTACGACGACAGCCTAATGAAAAACTGTTTTTT.

The V and J genes are TRBV6-5 and TRBJ1-1; 9 positions agree with TRBD1. CDR1 MNHEY and CDR2 SVGAGI come from the germline V gene. With V trimmed by 6 bases and J by 1 base, 3 bases remained unmatched. The CDR3 totals 14 residues. This CDR3 reads CASRPQGANTEAFF. For the CDR3, the DNA is TGTGCCAGCAGACCACAGGGGGCGAACACTGAAGCTTTCTTT.

This chain connects TRBV19 to TRBJ1-2, with D possibly being TRBD1 (6 bases). The CDR3 totals 13 residues. The V and J ends lost 4 bases and 4 bases respectively, with 10 bases between them. The V gene's germline CDR1 is LNHDA and CDR2 SQIVND (reference sequence). The CDR3 coding sequence is TGTGCCAGTAGTAAGGACAGAGTCTATGGCTACACCTTC. Protein product: CASSKDRVYGYTF.

The rearrangement joins TRBV6-6 to TRBJ2-3; D remains ambiguous. This CDR3 is built from 11 residues. CDR1 MNHNY and CDR2 SVGAGI come from the germline V gene (reference sequence). Trimming left V 0 bases short and J 7 bases short, with 2 bases between. This chain's CDR3 is CASSYSNTQYF. The CDR3 DNA follows: TGTGCCAGCAGTTACTCTAATACGCAGTATTTT.

This clone came up once. This chain uses TRBV9 with TRBJ1-5, with D possibly being TRBD1 (5 bases). This CDR3 has 14 residues. CDR1 and CDR2 (germline): SGDLS, YYNGEE. Trimming removed 4 bases from V and 6 bases from J, with 14 bases in between. The CDR3 region is CASSRDPDSQPQHF. The CDR3 DNA follows: TGTGCCAGCAGCAGGGACCCCGATTCTCAGCCCCAGCATTTT.